The rows below give T cell receptor beta chains drawn from one sample of a study of vaccination effects on CD4 cells after COVID-19. Produced via immunoSEQ multiplex PCR; TCRdb's table is partial and in-frame only. The sample carries more than 35,000 clones, approximately 72% recorded once. Which antigens these TCRs recognize remains unknown. Sample: CD4+ T cells from PBMCs cultured without peptide, taken after COVID-19 vaccination. The receptors were gathered from a human donor who received a COVID-19 vaccine. Both conserved end residues are trimmed from each CDR3. The order of the fields is CDR3 length, J gene, V gene, CDR3 protein.

12 | TRBJ2-3 | TRBV18 | ASSPPVSTDTQY
12 | TRBJ1-1 | TRBV2 | ASSEMGLETEAF
12 | TRBJ1-3 | TRBV5-1 | ASSPGLSKNTIY
11 | TRBJ1-6 | TRBV6-4 | ASSEARGSPLH
16 | TRBJ2-6 | TRBV19 | ASSILPGLLSGANVLT
14 | TRBJ2-6 | TRBV7-2 | ASSLATHSGANVLT
16 | TRBJ1-1 | TRBV19 | ASSPRQETTTLNTEAF
12 | TRBJ2-7 | TRBV24-1 | ATSDGTSTYEQY
13 | TRBJ2-5 | TRBV5-1 | ASRLGRGLEETQY
14 | TRBJ2-7 | TRBV3-1/TRBV3-2 | ASSRTGTSVRHEQY
11 | TRBJ1-2 | TRBV6-5 | ASTRGPNYGYT
13 | TRBJ2-5 | TRBV9 | ASSARGGEGETQY
11 | TRBJ2-2 | TRBV29-1 | SVYAGYTGELF